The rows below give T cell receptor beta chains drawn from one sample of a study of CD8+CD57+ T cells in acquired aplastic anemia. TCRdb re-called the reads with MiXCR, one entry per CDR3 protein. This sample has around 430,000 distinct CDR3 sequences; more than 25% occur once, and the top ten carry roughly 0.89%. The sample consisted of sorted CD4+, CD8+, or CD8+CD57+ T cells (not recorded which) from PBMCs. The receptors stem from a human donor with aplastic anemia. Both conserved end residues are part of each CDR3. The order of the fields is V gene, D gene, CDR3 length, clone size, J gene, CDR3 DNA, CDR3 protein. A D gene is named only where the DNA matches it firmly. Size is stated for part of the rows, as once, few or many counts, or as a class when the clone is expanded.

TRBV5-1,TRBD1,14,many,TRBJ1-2,TGCGCCAGCAGCCCTACAGGGGGCAGCTATGGCTACACCTTC,CASSPTGGSYGYTF
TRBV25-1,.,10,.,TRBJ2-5,TGTGCCAGGAGTGGAGAGACCCAGTACTTC,CARSGETQYF
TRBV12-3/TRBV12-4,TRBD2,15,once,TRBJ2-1,TGTGCCAGCAGCTCGACTAGCGGGGGGCCCCGCGAGCAGTTCTTC,CASSSTSGGPREQFF
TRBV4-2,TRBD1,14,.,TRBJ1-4,TGTGCCAGCAGCCGAGGACAGGAGAACGAAAAACTGTTTTTT,CASSRGQENEKLFF
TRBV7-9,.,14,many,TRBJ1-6,TGTGCCAGCAGTCCAGGGACTGAATGGACACCCCTCCACTTT,CASSPGTEWTPLHF
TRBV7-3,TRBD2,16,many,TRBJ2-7,TGTGCCAGCAGCCGAGTGGGTAGCGGGAGATTTGCCGAGCAGTACTTC,CASSRVGSGRFAEQYF
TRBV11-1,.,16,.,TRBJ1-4,TGTGCCAGCAGCTTAGGGCCCGGGGGGGCTAATGAAAAACTGTTTTTT,CASSLGPGGANEKLFF
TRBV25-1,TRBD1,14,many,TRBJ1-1,TGTGCCAGCAGTGGACAGGGGCCCGTCACTGAAGCTTTCTTT,CASSGQGPVTEAFF
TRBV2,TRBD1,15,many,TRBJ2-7,TGTGCCAGCATTAGGGACAGGGAAATCTCCTACGAGCAGTACTTC,CASIRDREISYEQYF
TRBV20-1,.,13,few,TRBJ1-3,TGCAGTGCTAGAGATGGGGAGGGTTTCACCATATATTTT,CSARDGEGFTIYF
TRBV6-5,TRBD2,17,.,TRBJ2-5,TGTGCCAGCAGTTACCCATTTGGGACTAGCGCCGAAGAGACCCAGTACTTC,CASSYPFGTSAEETQYF
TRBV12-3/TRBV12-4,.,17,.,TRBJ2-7,TGTGCCAGCAGTTTCGCCCCCGGGACTGTGGACCGTAGAGAGCAGTACTTC,CASSFAPGTVDRREQYF
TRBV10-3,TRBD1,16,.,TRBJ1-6,TGTGCCATCAGTAAACGACAGGGGGGCGGCTATTCACCCCTCCACTTT,CAISKRQGGGYSPLHF
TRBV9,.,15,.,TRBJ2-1,TGTGCCAGCAGCGTAGGGGAGAACACCTACAATGAGCAGTTCTTC,CASSVGENTYNEQFF
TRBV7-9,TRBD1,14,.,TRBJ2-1,TGTGCCAGCAGCGCAAGCAGGACAGGGAATGGGCAGTTCTTC,CASSASRTGNGQFF
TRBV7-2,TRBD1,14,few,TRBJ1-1,TGTGCCAGCAGCTATACAGGGGGCGGGACTGAAGCTTTCTTT,CASSYTGGGTEAFF
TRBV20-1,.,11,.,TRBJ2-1,TGCAGCGTAGCTACGAGGGATGAGCAGTTCTTC,CSVATRDEQFF
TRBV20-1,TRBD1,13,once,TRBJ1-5,TGCAGTGCTAGAGAGACAGGGTTCCGACCCCAGCATTTT,CSARETGFRPQHF
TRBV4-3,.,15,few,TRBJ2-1,TGCGCCAGCAGCCAAGATCGGTTCCGCTACAATGAGCAGTTCTTC,CASSQDRFRYNEQFF
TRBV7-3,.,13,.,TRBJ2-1,TGTGCCAGCAGCTTGGGACGGTACAATGAGCAGCTCTTC,CASSLGRYNEQLF
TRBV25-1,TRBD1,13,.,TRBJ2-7,TGTGCCAGCAGTGAGTTGACAGGGGCCGAGCAGTACTTC,CASSELTGAEQYF
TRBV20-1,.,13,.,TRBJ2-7,TGCAGTGCCAGGGCGCGCCGAGGGGGCGAGCAGTACTTC,CSARARRGGEQYF
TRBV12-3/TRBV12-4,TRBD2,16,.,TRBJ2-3,TGTGCCAGCAGTTTAACTAGCGGGAGTGGCACAGGTACGCAGTATTTT,CASSLTSGSGTGTQYF
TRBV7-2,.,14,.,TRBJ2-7,TGTGCCAGCAGCTTAGGGACTGCAAAACGGGAGCAGTACTTC,CASSLGTAKREQYF
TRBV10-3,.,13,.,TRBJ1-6,TGTGCCAGCACCATGGGTACTAATTCACCCCTCCACTTT,CASTMGTNSPLHF
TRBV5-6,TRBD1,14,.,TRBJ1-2,TGTGCCAGCAGCCCGGGACAGAAATTCTATGGCTACACCTTC,CASSPGQKFYGYTF
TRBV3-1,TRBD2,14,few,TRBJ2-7,TGTGCCAGCAGCCGAGGGACTACCTCCTACGAGCAGTACTTC,CASSRGTTSYEQYF
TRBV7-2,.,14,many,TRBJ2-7,TGTGCCAGCAGCTTTGGTAAAGGTCCCTACGAGCAGTACTTC,CASSFGKGPYEQYF
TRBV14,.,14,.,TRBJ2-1,TGTGCCAGCAGCCATTTAGGTTCTACGGGTGAGCAGTTCTTC,CASSHLGSTGEQFF
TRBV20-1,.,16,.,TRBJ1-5,TGCAGTGCTAGGCCTACAGGGAGAGGGAGCAATCAGCCCCAGCATTTT,CSARPTGRGSNQPQHF
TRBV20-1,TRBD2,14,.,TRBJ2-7,TGCAGTGCTAGAATACAGCGGGAGTTCGACGAGCAGTACTTC,CSARIQREFDEQYF
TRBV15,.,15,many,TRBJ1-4,TGTGCCACCAGCAGAGATACGGGGGGGAATGAAAAACTGTTTTTT,CATSRDTGGNEKLFF
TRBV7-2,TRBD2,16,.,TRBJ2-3,TGTGCCAGCAGCTTATCCCTAGCGGGGGTCACAGATACGCAGTATTTT,CASSLSLAGVTDTQYF